One sample yielded the 32 T cell receptor beta chains listed below, sequenced in a study of T-cell memory formation after mild COVID-19. In TCRdb, the 5' RACE reads were re-called with MiXCR into one record per CDR3 protein. Here the sample spans 55,000 to 65,000 distinct CDR3 sequences, 8% to 9.5% being singletons. Sequencing was done on a sample of PBMCs or a T cell subset sorted from them (not recorded which). Every receptor here comes from a man aged 18 to 29 who had mild COVID-19 (a few samples of this study predate the infection). Cell type and time point are not known.

This chain links TRBV7-2 with TRBJ2-2, with D unclear. Germline V lookup: CDR1 SGHTA, CDR2 FQGNSA. Trimming took 3 bases from V and 6 from J, leaving 8 bases between them. This CDR3 region has 13 residues. CDR3 in amino acids: CASSFTTAGELFF. The CDR3 DNA reads TGTGCCAGCAGCTTCACTACAGCCGGGGAGCTGTTTTTT. Complete variable domain (other parts from reference TRBV7-2 and TRBJ2-2): GAGVSQSPSNKVTEKGKDVELRCDPISGHTALYWYRQSLGQGLEFLIYFQGNSAPDKSGLPSDRFSAERTGGSVSTLTIQRTQQEDSAVYLCASSFTTAGELFFGEGSRLTVL.

This clonotype was counted a few times. This chain uses TRBV12-5 with TRBJ2-5, with 8 bases identical to TRBD1. In germline, CDR1 is LGHNT, CDR2 FRNRAP. The length of the CDR3 is 16 residues. V shed 0 bases and J 4 bases; nucleotides not matched to a gene: 7. The CDR3 loop reads CASGLVLGQGPETQYF. The CDR3 coding sequence is TGTGCTAGTGGTTTGGTACTTGGACAGGGACCAGAGACCCAGTACTTC.

The chain links TRBV10-3 to TRBJ1-5, with D uncertain. The CDR3 sequence is 15 residues long. Deletions cut 4 bases from V and 0 bases from J, with 10 bases between. Germline V lookup: CDR1 ENHRY, CDR2 SYGVKD. CDR3 DNA: TGTGCCATCAGTGCGGACCGAGATAGCAATCAGCCCCAGCATTTT. The encoded protein is CAISADRDSNQPQHF.

This clonotype has just a few counts. The V and J genes are TRBV12-3 or TRBV12-4 and TRBJ2-1; D gene ambiguous. V was pared by 5 bases and J by 8 bases, with 7 bases between. This CDR3 is built from 11 residues. CDR3 nucleotides: TGTGCCAGCAGTCTTAGGTATGAGCAGTTCTTC. It specifies CASSLRYEQFF.

This clonotype appeared a few times. V and J are TRBV4-3 and TRBJ2-1; 8 bases are shared with TRBD2. Per the germline V gene, CDR1 is LGHNA and CDR2 is YSLEER. This CDR3 has 17 amino acids. Germline trimming cut 1 base from V and 8 bases from J; bases unmatched to any gene: 13. CDR3: CASSQGSGLAGQDEQFF. CDR3 nucleotide sequence: TGCGCCAGCAGCCAAGGATCTGGCCTAGCGGGCCAGGATGAGCAGTTCTTC.

This clonotype was detected only a few times. The chain links TRBV10-1 to TRBJ1-2, with D possibly TRBD1 on 6 matching bases. The V gene lost 3 bases and the J gene lost 4 bases, with 18 bases spanning the gap. The CDR3 has 16 residues. Germline CDR1 and CDR2: WNHNN and SYGVQD (reference sequence). The CDR3 region has the DNA TGCGCCAGCAGTGATTCACGCGGCAGGGGATTCTATGGCTACACCTTC. Protein sequence: CASSDSRGRGFYGYTF.

The V call is TRBV6-6, the J call TRBJ1-5; D call uncertain. V lost 2 bases, J lost 7 bases, and 6 bases lay in between. This CDR3 spans 12 amino acids. CDR1 and CDR2 from the germline V gene are MNHNY and SVGAGI (reference sequence). The CDR3 sequence: CASSYVGQPQHF. The CDR3 DNA sequence: TGTGCCAGCAGTTACGTCGGACAGCCCCAGCATTTT.

In this sample, this clonotype turned up many times. The rearrangement joins TRBV7-2 to TRBJ2-4; maybe TRBD2 (6 bases). The ends were cut back, 0 bases at V and 7 bases at J, with 13 bases in the middle. From germline, CDR1 is SGHTA and CDR2 FQGNSA. This CDR3 comprises 15 residues. The CDR3 DNA reads as TGTGCCAGCAGCTTAGCGCGGGGTCTATGGAACATTCAGTACTTC. This gives the protein CASSLARGLWNIQYF.

This clonotype was picked up a small number of times. The V gene is TRBV20-1, the J gene TRBJ2-7, with no clear D. V was pared by 4 bases and J by 0 bases, with 7 bases between. Germline CDR1 is DFQATT and CDR2 is SNEGSKA (reference sequence). The CDR3 is 12 amino acids. The CDR3 loop reads CSAILSSYEQYF. In nucleotides, the CDR3 is TGCAGTGCTATACTGAGCTCCTACGAGCAGTACTTC.

This clonotype was seen a handful of times. Here the CDR3 reads CSATPYGLSYGYTF. Here the CDR3 DNA reads TGCAGTGCAACCCCTTACGGGCTGTCCTATGGCTACACCTTC. This chain links TRBV20-1 with TRBJ1-2, with D hard to call. The CDR3 runs to 14 residues. CDR1 is DFQATT, CDR2 SNEGSKA, per germline (reference sequence). V gave up 6 bases and J gave up 4 bases, with 18 bases separating them.

This clonotype was counted a few times. The chain recombines TRBV4-1 with TRBJ1-1; 8 bases align to TRBD1. Trimming removed 3 bases from V and 1 base from J; junction bases left unmatched: 1. Germline assignment: CDR1 MGHRA and CDR2 YSYEKL. The length of the CDR3 is 14 residues. CDR3 in amino acids: CASSQGQENTEAFF. The CDR3 coding sequence is TGCGCCAGCAGCCAGGGACAGGAGAACACTGAAGCTTTCTTT.

This chain uses TRBV5-1 with TRBJ1-3; D gene uncertain. CDR1 and CDR2 (germline): SGHRS, YFSETQ. The ends were cut back, 4 bases at V and 2 bases at J, with 7 bases in the middle. This CDR3 spans 13 amino acids. In nucleotides, the CDR3 is TGCGCCAGCAGCATTGTCCCTGGAAACACCATATATTTT. It codes for CASSIVPGNTIYF.

V gene TRBV11-2 combines with J gene TRBJ2-2; TRBD1 might be the D (5 bases). The CDR3 contains 16 residues. V lost 2 bases to trimming and J lost 4 bases, with 14 bases between them. The germline gives CDR1 SGHAT, CDR2 FQNNGV. The CDR3 DNA reads TGTGCCAGCAGCTTAAGACTTGACAGAGCCACCGGGGAGCTGTTTTTT. This translates into CASSLRLDRATGELFF.

The chain carries TRBV20-1 and TRBJ1-2; D gene uncertain. Germline lookup yields CDR1 DFQATT and CDR2 SNEGSKA (reference sequence). With 5 bases removed from V and 8 bases from J, the gap between germline ends came to 21 bases. CDR3 size: 14 residues. CDR3 amino acids: CSAGFRAAFRGYTF. The CDR3 DNA is TGCAGTGCTGGCTTTCGGGCCGCTTTTAGAGGCTACACCTTC.

This chain uses TRBV29-1 with TRBJ2-5; D not certain. The CDR3 contains 13 residues. Germline V gene data show CDR1 as SQVTM and CDR2 as ANQGSEA. Between the trimmed V and J ends, which lost 4 bases and 1 base, there was a span of 10 bases. CDR3 sequence reads: CSVGGVGQETQYF. In DNA, the CDR3 is TGCAGCGTTGGGGGTGTCGGCCAAGAGACCCAGTACTTC. Together with reference TRBV29-1 and TRBJ2-5, the CDR3 gives the full variable domain: SAVISQKPSRDICQRGTSLTIQCQVDSQVTMMFWYRQQPGQSLTLIATANQGSEATYESGFVIDKFPISRPNLTFSTLTVSNMSPEDSSIYLCSVGGVGQETQYFGPGTRLLVL.

This clonotype was observed a handful of times. The rearrangement uses TRBV12-3 or TRBV12-4 and TRBJ2-1, with TRBD1 identical over 9 bases. V shed 6 bases, J shed 1 base, and the junction held 7 bases outside the gene matches. The CDR3 spans 16 residues. The DNA of the CDR3 is TGTGCCAGCAGCCGGGGACAGGGCGGGTCCTACAATGAGCAGTTCTTC. Its protein is CASSRGQGGSYNEQFF.

This clonotype occurred a few times. The chain employs TRBV6-6 and TRBJ2-7; unclear D gene. The ends were cut back, 0 bases at V and 3 bases at J, with 6 bases in the middle. Germline V gene data show CDR1 as MNHNY and CDR2 as SVGAGI (reference sequence). This CDR3 is built from 13 residues. The CDR3 region is CASSYSGLYEQYV. For the CDR3, the DNA is TGTGCCAGCAGTTACTCCGGCCTCTACGAGCAGTACGTC.

Ten or more counts support this clonotype. This chain uses TRBV7-9 with TRBJ2-3; D uncertain. Germline CDR1 and CDR2: SEHNR and FQNEAQ (reference sequence). The germline V and J ends were trimmed by 3 bases and 3 bases, with 7 bases remaining between them. The CDR3 totals 13 residues. CDR3 DNA sequence: TGTGCCAGCAGCTTTTCCGGGACAGATACGCAGTATTTT. This gives the protein CASSFSGTDTQYF.

This clonotype has only a few counts. The chain's CDR3 is CASTLGAVYEQYV. For the CDR3, the DNA is TGTGCCAGCACACTGGGGGCGGTGTACGAGCAGTACGTC. The chain has TRBV14 and TRBJ2-7, with a tentative D call TRBD1 (6 bases). Per the germline V gene, CDR1 is SGHDN and CDR2 is FVKESK. CDR3 length equals 13 residues. The V end lost 7 bases, the J end lost 4 bases, and 14 bases lay between the germline ends.

This clonotype was seen repeatedly, ten times or more. J is TRBJ2-5 and V is TRBV6-2 or TRBV6-3; either TRBD1 or TRBD2 may fit D (6 bases each). CDR3 size: 14 residues. Germline values: CDR1 MNHEY, CDR2 SVGEGT. Trimming took 5 bases from V and 5 from J, leaving 15 bases between them. The DNA for the CDR3 is TGTGCCAGCAGTACGGAGGGGGGTATGGAGACCCAGTACTTC. Protein sequence: CASSTEGGMETQYF.

For the CDR3, the DNA is TGTGCCAGCAGCCAAAGTCAGGGATTCTATGGCTACACCTTC. This translates into CASSQSQGFYGYTF. This rearrangement joins TRBV3-1 to TRBJ1-2, with TRBD1 as a possible D gene (5 bases). Trimming pared 2 bases from V and 4 bases from J, leaving 11 bases between. CDR3 length equals 14 residues. The germline V gene encodes CDR1 LGHDT and CDR2 YNNKEL (reference sequence). The variable domain in full, completed from reference TRBV3-1 and TRBJ1-2, reads DTAVSQTPKYLVTQMGNDKSIKCEQNLGHDTMYWYKQDSKKFLKIMFSYNNKELIINETVPNRFSPKSPDKAHLNLHINSLELGDSAVYFCASSQSQGFYGYTFGSGTRLTVV.

The chain joins TRBV4-2 to TRBJ2-5, with D uncertain. The CDR3 sequence is 15 residues long. Germline V gives CDR1 LGHNA, CDR2 YNFKEQ. Trimming took off 4 bases at V and 1 base at J, with 13 bases between the two ends. The CDR3 region has the DNA TGTGCCAGCAGCCTTTCTCCCGGCAGCCAAGAGACCCAGTACTTC. Its translation: CASSLSPGSQETQYF.

This clonotype has ten or more counts. In DNA form, the CDR3 reads TGTGCCACCAGCGTTGACAGGAGACCTCAAGAGACCCAGTACTTC. Its translation: CATSVDRRPQETQYF. This chain joins TRBV15 and TRBJ2-5, with D possibly TRBD1 on 6 matching bases. The CDR3 contains 15 residues. In germline, CDR1 is LNHNV, CDR2 YYDKDF (reference sequence). V was shortened by 5 bases and J by 2 bases, with 15 bases between the two germline ends. The full variable domain, completed using reference TRBV15 and TRBJ2-5, is DAMVIQNPRYQVTQFGKPVTLSCSQTLNHNVMYWYQQKSSQAPKLLFHYYDKDFNNEADTPDNFQSRRPNTSFCFLDIRSPGLGDTAMYLCATSVDRRPQETQYFGPGTRLLVL.

This clonotype was found a few times. This chain joins TRBV4-3 and TRBJ1-4, with 7 bases identical to TRBD1. Trimming at V came to 1 base and at J to 8 bases, leaving 10 bases not matched to a gene. CDR3 size: 16 residues. CDR1 and CDR2 (germline): LGHNA, YSLEER. Here the CDR3 reads CASSQVVSRTGEKLFF. As DNA, the CDR3 is TGCGCCAGCAGCCAAGTAGTCTCCAGGACAGGCGAAAAACTGTTTTTT.

This clonotype was seen ten or more times. The chain couples TRBV7-3 to TRBJ2-1, with 10 positions matching TRBD2. Germline CDR1 and CDR2: SGHTA and FQGTGA. The V gene end was trimmed by 4 bases and the J gene end by 4 bases; junction bases not matched to a gene: 4. CDR3 size: 15 residues. The CDR3 spells CASSSGTSVYNEQFF. In DNA, the CDR3 is TGTGCCAGCAGCTCAGGGACTAGCGTTTACAATGAGCAGTTCTTC. The variable domain in full, completed from reference TRBV7-3 and TRBJ2-1, reads GAGVSQTPSNKVTEKGKYVELRCDPISGHTALYWYRQSLGQGPEFLIYFQGTGAADDSGLPNDRFFAVRPEGSVSTLKIQRTERGDSAVYLCASSSGTSVYNEQFFGPGTRLTVL.

The chain has TRBV18 and TRBJ2-1; 8 bases match TRBD1. V trimming: 1 base; J trimming: 9 bases; junction bases outside the gene matches: 11. Germline V gene sequence: CDR1 KGHSH, CDR2 LQKENI. The CDR3 loop spans 16 amino acids. CDR3 sequence: CASSPRTGRSTGEQFF. Here the CDR3 DNA reads TGTGCCAGCTCACCACGGACAGGGAGGTCCACGGGTGAGCAGTTCTTC.

The gene calls are TRBV4-2 and TRBJ1-5, with a tentative D call TRBD1 (6 bases). The CDR3 consists of 15 residues. V dropped 4 bases and J dropped 0 bases, with 10 bases sitting between them. Germline CDR1 LGHNA, CDR2 YNFKEQ. CDR3 DNA: TGTGCCAGCAGCCTGGACAGTTCTAGCAATCAGCCCCAGCATTTT. This codes for CASSLDSSSNQPQHF.

Only one count was recorded for this clonotype. The chain has TRBV7-9 and TRBJ2-1; D possibly corresponds to TRBD1 (6 bases). The CDR3 has 12 residues. Germline V gives CDR1 SEHNR, CDR2 FQNEAQ (reference sequence). The ends were cut back, 6 bases at V and 8 bases at J, with 11 bases in the middle. CDR3 loop: CASRSGDHEQFF. The CDR3 nucleotides read TGTGCCAGCAGATCAGGGGACCATGAGCAGTTCTTC.

The chain combines TRBV5-1 with TRBJ2-5; a possible D gene is TRBD2 (6 bases). V lost 0 bases to trimming and J lost 1 base, with 13 bases between them. Germline lookup yields CDR1 SGHRS and CDR2 YFSETQ. The CDR3 extends over 16 amino acids. The CDR3 reads CASSLARSGPQETQYF. CDR3 DNA: TGCGCCAGCAGCTTGGCCAGGAGCGGGCCCCAAGAGACCCAGTACTTC.

This clonotype has at least ten counts. The chain carries TRBV10-3 and TRBJ2-2; a possible D gene is TRBD1 (5 bases). Between the trimmed V and J ends, which lost 4 bases and 3 bases, there was a span of 9 bases. From germline, CDR1 is ENHRY and CDR2 SYGVKD. The CDR3 is 14 amino acids. The CDR3 sequence is CAISGQKDTGELFF. In DNA form, the CDR3 reads TGTGCCATCAGTGGACAGAAGGACACCGGGGAGCTGTTTTTT.

This clonotype was counted ten times or more. The genes are TRBV7-2 and TRBJ1-1; D ambiguous. The CDR3 covers 14 residues. The germline V and J ends were trimmed by 0 bases and 1 base, with 6 bases remaining between them. From germline, CDR1 is SGHTA and CDR2 FQGNSA. CDR3 nucleotide sequence: TGTGCCAGCAGCTTAGCGTGGGAGAACACTGAAGCTTTCTTT. This codes for CASSLAWENTEAFF.

The chain couples TRBV5-1 to TRBJ2-3, with 11 bases lining up with TRBD1. Per germline, CDR1 SGHRS and CDR2 YFSETQ. V lost 0 bases to trimming and J lost 1 base; unmatched junction nucleotides: 1. The CDR3 is 16 residues long. For the CDR3, the DNA is TGCGCCAGCAGCTTGGCGGGACAGGGGGGCACAGATACGCAGTATTTT. Its translation: CASSLAGQGGTDTQYF.